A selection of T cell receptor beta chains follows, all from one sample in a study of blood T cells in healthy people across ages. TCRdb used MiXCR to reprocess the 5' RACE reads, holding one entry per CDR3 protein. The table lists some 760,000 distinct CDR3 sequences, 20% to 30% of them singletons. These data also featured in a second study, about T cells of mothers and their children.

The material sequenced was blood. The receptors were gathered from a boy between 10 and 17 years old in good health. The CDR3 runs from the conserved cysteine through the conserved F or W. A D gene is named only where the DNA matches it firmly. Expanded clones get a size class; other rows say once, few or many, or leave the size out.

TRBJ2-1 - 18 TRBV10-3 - TGTGCCATCAGTGAGTCGAAATGGACGGGAACTCCGTCCAATGAGCAGTTCTTC CAISESKWTGTPSNEQFF
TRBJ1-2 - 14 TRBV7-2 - TGTGCCAGCAGCCGCCATAGGGGGGGCTATGGCTACACCTTC CASSRHRGGYGYTF
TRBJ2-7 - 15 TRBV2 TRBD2 TGTGCCAGCAGTGACCTAGCGGGAGCGTCCTACGAGCAGTACTTC CASSDLAGASYEQYF
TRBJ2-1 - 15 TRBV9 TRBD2 TGTGCCAGCAGCGTAGGTGGGAGGGCCAGGAATGAGCAGTTCTTC CASSVGGRARNEQFF
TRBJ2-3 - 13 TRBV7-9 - TGTGCCAGCAGCGAGGAGCCGGGGGATACGCAGTATTTT CASSEEPGDTQYF
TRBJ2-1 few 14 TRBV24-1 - TGTGCCACCAGTGATTTCCGGGGACCTAATGAGCAGTTCTTC CATSDFRGPNEQFF
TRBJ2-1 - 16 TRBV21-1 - TGTGCCAGCAGCAAGTCCTCTAGCGGGATGTACAATGAGCAGTTCTTC CASSKSSSGMYNEQFF
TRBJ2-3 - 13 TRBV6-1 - TGTGCCAGCAGTGAAGGCACGGGAGATACGCAGTATTTT CASSEGTGDTQYF
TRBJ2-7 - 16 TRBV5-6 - TGTGCCAGCAGCCCGCCTGGGGACGTTCTGTCCTACGAGCAGTATTTC CASSPPGDVLSYEQYF
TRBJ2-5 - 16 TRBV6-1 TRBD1 TGTGCCAGCGTACCCCGGACAGGGGGCGCCCGGGAGACCCAGTACTTC CASVPRTGGARETQYF
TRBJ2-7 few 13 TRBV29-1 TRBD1 TGCAGCGTTGAGACAGGGAACCTCTACGAGCAGTACTTC CSVETGNLYEQYF
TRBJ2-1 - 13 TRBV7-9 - TGTGCCAGCAGCTTCGCCACAGGGAGTGAGCAGTTCTTC CASSFATGSEQFF
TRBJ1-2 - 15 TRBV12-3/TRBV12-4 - TGTGCCAGCAGTTTAGACCCCCAGGGGAACTATGGCTACACCTTC CASSLDPQGNYGYTF
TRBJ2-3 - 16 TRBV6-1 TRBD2 TGTGCCAGCAGTGGACTAGCGGGAGAGAGCACAGATACGCAGTATTTT CASSGLAGESTDTQYF
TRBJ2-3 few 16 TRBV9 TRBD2 TGTGCCAGCAGCCCAGGGACTAGCGGGGTCACAGATACGCAGTATTTT CASSPGTSGVTDTQYF
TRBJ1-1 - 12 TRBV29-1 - TGCAGCGTTGGGTTCAGGAACACTGAAGCTTTCTTT CSVGFRNTEAFF
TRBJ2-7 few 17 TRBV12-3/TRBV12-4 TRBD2 TGTGCCAGCGCGAGGGTCAAGCGGGAGTCTTGGGGCTACGAGCAGTACTTC CASARVKRESWGYEQYF
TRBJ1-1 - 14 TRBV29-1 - TGCAGCGTGCCCAATAGAGTTCGCAACACTGAAGCTTTCTTT CSVPNRVRNTEAFF
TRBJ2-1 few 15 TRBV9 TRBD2 TGTGCCAGCAGCGTTAGCGGGGGCTTCGGCAATGAGCAGTTCTTC CASSVSGGFGNEQFF
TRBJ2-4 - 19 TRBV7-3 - TGTGCCAGCAGCTTATCCGGCGGACGACACAACCTAGCCAAAAACATTCAGTACTTC CASSLSGGRHNLAKNIQYF
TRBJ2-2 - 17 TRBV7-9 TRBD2 TGTGCCAGCAGCTTGGAGTTTCCGCGTGGCGGGGGCGGGGAGCTGTTTTTT CASSLEFPRGGGGELFF
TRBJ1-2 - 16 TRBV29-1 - TGCAGCGTTGATTCCCAGACAACTCGACTCGTCTATGGCTACACCTTC CSVDSQTTRLVYGYTF
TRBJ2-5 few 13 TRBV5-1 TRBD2 TGCGCCAGCAGCGCGGGAGTGGGAGAGACCCAGTACTTC CASSAGVGETQYF
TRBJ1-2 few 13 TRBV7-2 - TGTGCCAGCAGCGCGTACAGGGAGGGTGGCTACACCTTC CASSAYREGGYTF
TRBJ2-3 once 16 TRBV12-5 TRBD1 TGTGCTAGTGGTTTGGTTCTGACAGGGGGCCCAGATACGCAGTATTTT CASGLVLTGGPDTQYF
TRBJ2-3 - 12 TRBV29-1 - TGCAGCGTTGAGATGGACACAGATACGCAGTATTTT CSVEMDTDTQYF
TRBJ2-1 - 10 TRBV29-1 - TGCAGCGTTGCTGACGGAGAGCAGTTCTTC CSVADGEQFF
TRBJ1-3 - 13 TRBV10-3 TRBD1 TGTGCCATCAGACAGGGGATGGAAAACACCATATATTTT CAIRQGMENTIYF
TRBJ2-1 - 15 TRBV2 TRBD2 TGTGCCAGCAGTGAACCGGGACTAGCGGGAAGGGAGCAGTTCTTC CASSEPGLAGREQFF
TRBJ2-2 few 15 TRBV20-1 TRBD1 TGCAGTGCCCCCGGACAGGGGGCGCAATCCGGGGAGCTGTTTTTT CSAPGQGAQSGELFF
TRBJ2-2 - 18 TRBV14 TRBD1 TGTGCCAGCAGCCAAGATACTAGGACAGGTACAAACACCGGGGAGCTGTTTTTT CASSQDTRTGTNTGELFF
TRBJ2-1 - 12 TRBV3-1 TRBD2 TGTGCCAGCAGCCAAGCAGCGGGGGAGCAGTTCTTC CASSQAAGEQFF
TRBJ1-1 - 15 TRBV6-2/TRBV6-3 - TGTGCCAGCAGTTACAGGGTTTTAACGAGCACTGAAGCTTTCTTT CASSYRVLTSTEAFF
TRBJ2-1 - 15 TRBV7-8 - TGTGCCAGCAGCGAGGACCGGAGCTCCTACAATGAGCAGTTCTTC CASSEDRSSYNEQFF
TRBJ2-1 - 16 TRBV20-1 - TGCAGTGCCCAGGCCGGGAGTGGGTTTTCCTACAATGAGCAGTTCTTC CSAQAGSGFSYNEQFF
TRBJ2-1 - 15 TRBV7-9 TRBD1 TGTGCCAGCAGCTCCGACAGGGCCGGGTGGAATGAGCAGTTCTTC CASSSDRAGWNEQFF
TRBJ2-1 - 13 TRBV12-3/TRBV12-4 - TGTGCCAGCAGTCCGAGACCCGGCGGTGAGCAGTTCTTC CASSPRPGGEQFF
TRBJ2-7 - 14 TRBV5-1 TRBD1 TGCGCCAGCAGCGCTTCCGGGACAGTTCCCGAGCAGTACTTC CASSASGTVPEQYF
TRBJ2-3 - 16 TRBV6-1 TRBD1 TGTGCCAGCAGTGAAGCGCTAGGACAGGGGACAGATACGCAGTATTTT CASSEALGQGTDTQYF
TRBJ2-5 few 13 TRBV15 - TGTGCCACCAGCAGAGAACGGGGGGAGACCCAGTACTTC CATSRERGETQYF
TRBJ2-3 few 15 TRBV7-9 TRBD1 TGTGCCAGCAGCCCCCGGGACAGGGGGCGGGATACGCAGTATTTT CASSPRDRGRDTQYF
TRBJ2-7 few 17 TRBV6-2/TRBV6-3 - TGTGCCACTTTTGCTTCAGGCCGCTTCGCGGCATTCGACGAGCAGTACTTC CATFASGRFAAFDEQYF
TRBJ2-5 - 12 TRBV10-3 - TGTGCCGTCGGGATCCGGCCGGAGACCCAGTACTTC CAVGIRPETQYF
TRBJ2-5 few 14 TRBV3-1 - TGTGCCAGCAGCCTAACAGCGGACCAAGAGACCCAGTACTTC CASSLTADQETQYF
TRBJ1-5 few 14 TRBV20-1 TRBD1 TGCAGTGCTACTGGACAGGATAGCAATCAGCCCCAGCATTTT CSATGQDSNQPQHF
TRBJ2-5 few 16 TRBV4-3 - TGCGCCAGCAGCCAAGATCCGTCCCCCGGAGGAGAGACCCAGTACTTC CASSQDPSPGGETQYF
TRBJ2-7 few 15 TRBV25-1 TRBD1 TGTGCCAGCAGTGAGTGGGGACAGGGGGCGAACGAGCAGTACTTC CASSEWGQGANEQYF
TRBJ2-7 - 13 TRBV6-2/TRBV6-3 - TGTGCCAGCAGACCGGGACTCCCCTACGAGCAGTACTTC CASRPGLPYEQYF
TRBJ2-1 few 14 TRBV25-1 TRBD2 TGTGCCAGCAGTCTGACTAGCGGGGGAGTAGAGCAGTTCTTC CASSLTSGGVEQFF
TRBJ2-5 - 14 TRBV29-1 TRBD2 TGCAGCGCTAGACTAGCGGGAGCTGGGGAGACCCAGTACTTC CSARLAGAGETQYF
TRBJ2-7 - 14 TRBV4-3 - TGCGCCAGCAGCCAAGTTCAGCCCCCCTACGAGCAGTACTTC CASSQVQPPYEQYF
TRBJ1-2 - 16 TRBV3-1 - TGTGCCAGCAGCCAAGACCGCAGTGGCAGGGCGGATGGCTACACCTTC CASSQDRSGRADGYTF
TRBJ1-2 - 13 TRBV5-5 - TGTGCCAGCAGCGAGAACAGGGTCTCTGGCTACACCTTC CASSENRVSGYTF
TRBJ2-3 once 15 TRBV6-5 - TGTGCCAGCAGTTTTCAATACGGGCACACAGATACGCAGTATTTT CASSFQYGHTDTQYF
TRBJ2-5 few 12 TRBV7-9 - TGTGCCAGCAGCCAGTCAACCGAGACCCAGTACTTC CASSQSTETQYF